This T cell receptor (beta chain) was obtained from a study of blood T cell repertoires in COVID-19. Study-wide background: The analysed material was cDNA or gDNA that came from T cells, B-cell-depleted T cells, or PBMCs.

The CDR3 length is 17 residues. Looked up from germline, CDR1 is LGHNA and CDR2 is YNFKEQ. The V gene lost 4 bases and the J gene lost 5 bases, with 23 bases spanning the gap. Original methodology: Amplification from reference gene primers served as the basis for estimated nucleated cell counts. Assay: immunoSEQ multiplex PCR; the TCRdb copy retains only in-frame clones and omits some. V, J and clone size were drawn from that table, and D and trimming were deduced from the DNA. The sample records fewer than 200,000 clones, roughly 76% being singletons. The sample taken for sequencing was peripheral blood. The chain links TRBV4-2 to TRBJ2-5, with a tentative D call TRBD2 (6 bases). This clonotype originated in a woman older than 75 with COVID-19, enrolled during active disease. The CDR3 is CASSPSSGLLKRETQYF. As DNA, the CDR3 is TGTGCCAGCAGCCCGAGTAGCGGCCTACTGAAAAGGGAGACCCAGTACTTC.